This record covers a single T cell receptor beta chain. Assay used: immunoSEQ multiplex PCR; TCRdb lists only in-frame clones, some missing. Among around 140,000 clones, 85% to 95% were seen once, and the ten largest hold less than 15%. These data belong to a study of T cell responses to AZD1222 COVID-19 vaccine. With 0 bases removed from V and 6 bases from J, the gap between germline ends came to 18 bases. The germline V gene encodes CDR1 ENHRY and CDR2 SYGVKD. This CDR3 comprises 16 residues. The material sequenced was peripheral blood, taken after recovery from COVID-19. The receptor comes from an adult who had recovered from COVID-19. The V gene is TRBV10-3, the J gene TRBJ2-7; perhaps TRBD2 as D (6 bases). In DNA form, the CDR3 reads TGTGCCATCAGTGAGTCGAAAGGAGGGGCCAGTAGCGAGCAGTACTTC. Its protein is CAISESKGGASSEQYF.